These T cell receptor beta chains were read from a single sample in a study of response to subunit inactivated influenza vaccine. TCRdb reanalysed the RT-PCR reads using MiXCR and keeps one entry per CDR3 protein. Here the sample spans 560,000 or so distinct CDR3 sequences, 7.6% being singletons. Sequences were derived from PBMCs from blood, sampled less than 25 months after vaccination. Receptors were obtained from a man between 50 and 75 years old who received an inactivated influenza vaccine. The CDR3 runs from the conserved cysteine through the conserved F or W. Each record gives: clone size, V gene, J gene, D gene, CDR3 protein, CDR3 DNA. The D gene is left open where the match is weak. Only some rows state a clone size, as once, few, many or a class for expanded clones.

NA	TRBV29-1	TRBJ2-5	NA	CSVERRGGETQYF	TGCAGCGTTGAGCGCAGGGGAGGAGAGACCCAGTACTTC
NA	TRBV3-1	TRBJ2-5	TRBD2	CASSQRLTGGPQETQYF	TGTGCCAGCAGCCAAAGGTTGACGGGGGGACCGCAAGAGACCCAGTACTTC
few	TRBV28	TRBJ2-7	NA	CASSFSILAENKYEQYF	TGTGCCAGCAGTTTTAGTATATTAGCGGAAAATAAATACGAGCAGTACTTC
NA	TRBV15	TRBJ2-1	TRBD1	CATSRDLGQGARNEQFF	TGTGCCACCAGCAGAGATTTAGGCCAGGGGGCGCGGAATGAGCAGTTCTTC
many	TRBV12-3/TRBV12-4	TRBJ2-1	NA	CASSYNLGVGEQFF	TGTGCCAGCAGCTACAATTTGGGGGTGGGGGAGCAGTTCTTC
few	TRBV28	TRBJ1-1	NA	CASRYRDTNTEAFF	TGTGCCAGCAGGTACAGGGACACGAACACTGAAGCTTTCTTT
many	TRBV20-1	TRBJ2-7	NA	CSAPGAYEQYF	TGCAGTGCTCCCGGAGCTTACGAGCAGTACTTC
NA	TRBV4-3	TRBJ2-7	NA	CASSQDTAGSYEQYF	TGCGCCAGCAGCCAAGATACGGCGGGGTCCTACGAGCAGTACTTC
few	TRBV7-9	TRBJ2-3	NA	CASSLDRGHTDTQYF	TGTGCCAGCAGCTTAGATCGGGGACACACAGATACGCAGTATTTT
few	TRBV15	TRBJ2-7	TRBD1	CATSRLTGAAYEQYF	TGTGCCACCAGCAGACTCACAGGGGCAGCCTACGAGCAGTACTTC
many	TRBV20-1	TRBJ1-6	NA	CSARSHLGSNSPLHF	TGCAGTGCTAGATCTCACCTAGGGTCGAATTCACCCCTCCACTTT
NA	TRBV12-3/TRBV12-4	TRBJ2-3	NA	CASSLMNTDTQYF	TGTGCCAGCAGTTTAATGAACACAGATACGCAGTATTTT
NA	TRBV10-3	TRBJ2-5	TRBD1	CAMSGQGQETQYF	TGTGCCATGAGTGGACAGGGCCAAGAGACCCAGTACTTC
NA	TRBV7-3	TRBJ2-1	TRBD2	CASSPRSGRTYNEQFF	TGTGCCAGCAGCCCACGTAGCGGGAGGACCTACAATGAGCAGTTCTTC
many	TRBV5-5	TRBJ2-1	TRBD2	CASSLLAGVGNEQFF	TGTGCCAGCAGCTTGCTAGCGGGAGTGGGGAATGAGCAGTTCTTC
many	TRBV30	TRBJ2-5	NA	CAWDAGAETQYF	TGTGCCTGGGACGCTGGGGCCGAGACCCAGTACTTC
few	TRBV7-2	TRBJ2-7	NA	CASSLARVKVYEQYF	TGTGCCAGCAGCTTAGCGAGGGTAAAGGTGTACGAGCAGTACTTC
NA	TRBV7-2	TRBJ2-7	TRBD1	CASSSGLRDRAYEQYF	TGTGCCAGCAGCTCCGGACTCCGGGACAGGGCCTACGAGCAGTACTTC
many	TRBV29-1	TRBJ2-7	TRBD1	CSASDRGTLNF	TGCAGTGCATCAGACAGGGGGACATTGAACTTC
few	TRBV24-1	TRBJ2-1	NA	CATSDLWGVDEQFF	TGTGCCACCAGTGATTTATGGGGGGTCGATGAGCAGTTCTTC
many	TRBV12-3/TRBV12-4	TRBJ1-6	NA	CASSFQQGIGSPLHF	TGTGCCAGCAGTTTTCAGCAGGGAATTGGGTCACCCCTCCACTTT
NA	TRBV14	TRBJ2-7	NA	CASKGHSSYEQYF	TGTGCCAGCAAGGGACATAGCTCCTACGAGCAGTACTTC
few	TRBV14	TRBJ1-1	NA	CASSQDHRWGVTTEAFF	TGTGCCAGCAGCCAAGATCACCGGTGGGGGGTTACCACTGAAGCTTTCTTT